Below, one TCR beta chain is given with its context. This record comes from a study of blood T cell repertoires in COVID-19. Across the whole study: Samples of COVID-19 (acute and convalescent) were obtained from the United States, Italy and Spain. Nucleic acid was either cDNA or gDNA, and it came from T cells, B-cell-depleted T cells, or PBMCs.

In germline, CDR1 is SGHTA, CDR2 FQGNSA. The CDR3 loop spans 16 amino acids. Trimming cost V 1 base and J 8 bases; bases outside gene matches: 10. Original processing notes: Using reference gene primer amplification, nucleated cell counts were estimated. Libraries were prepared by immunoSEQ multiplex PCR; TCRdb keeps only in-frame clonotypes and omits some of them. That table supplies the V and J calls and clone size; D and trimming were determined from the DNA. This sample has some 200,000 clones, with roughly nine tenths found just once. This sequence originates from a woman between 70 and 85 years old with acute or convalescent COVID-19. V gene TRBV7-2 combines with J gene TRBJ2-1, with 8 bases fitting TRBD1. Material: peripheral blood. The CDR3 DNA follows: TGTGCCAGCAGCTTAGATGGAGGACAGGGCGGGTATGAGCAGTTCTTC. Its translation: CASSLDGGQGGYEQFF.